The rows below give T cell receptor beta chains drawn from one sample of a study of T cell responses to AZD1222 COVID-19 vaccine. TCRdb keeps only in-frame clones here, not all; method: immunoSEQ multiplex PCR. Of 100,000 to 150,000 clones detected, about nine tenths appear once; the ten largest clones hold approximately 7.9%. Sequenced here: peripheral blood, sampled on day 0 of AZD1222 vaccination. The receptors come from an adult in good health. Both conserved end residues are part of each CDR3. The D gene is left open where the match is weak. Clone size is shown for a subset of rows, as once, few, many or a class of expanded clone.

NA,TRBV6-5,TRBJ1-1,NA,TGTGCCAGCAGTTACGGCAGGGGTGATTTGCACACTGAAGCTTTCTTT,CASSYGRGDLHTEAFF
NA,TRBV19,TRBJ2-7,TRBD1,TGTGCCAGTAGTCAACCGGGACAGGGTACTGACGAGCAGTACTTC,CASSQPGQGTDEQYF
NA,TRBV3-1/TRBV3-2,TRBJ2-1,TRBD2,TGTGCCAGCAGACAATTCGCGACTAGCGGGAGCGATGAGCAGTTCTTC,CASRQFATSGSDEQFF
NA,TRBV2,TRBJ2-3,NA,TGTGCCAGCAGTGAAGGGGGCAAACGGTACACAGATACGCAGTATTTT,CASSEGGKRYTDTQYF
NA,TRBV18,TRBJ2-7,NA,TGTGCCAGCTCACCCTACCAGGGTTTACACGAGCAGTACTTC,CASSPYQGLHEQYF
NA,TRBV5-6,TRBJ1-2,TRBD1,TGTGCCAGCAGCACCGGACAGGGCAGGGGATATGGCTACACCTTC,CASSTGQGRGYGYTF
NA,TRBV7-9,TRBJ1-2,TRBD1,TGTGCCAGCAGTCCTGACAGGGCTGGAGTACATGGCTACACCTTC,CASSPDRAGVHGYTF
NA,TRBV4-1,TRBJ2-1,TRBD2,TGCGCCAGCAGCCAAGAAGGCACTAGCGGGATCGATGAGCAGTTCTTC,CASSQEGTSGIDEQFF
NA,TRBV18,TRBJ2-4,TRBD2,TGTGCCAGCTCACGAGGTCCTAGCGGAATAAACATTCAGTACTTC,CASSRGPSGINIQYF
NA,TRBV7-2,TRBJ1-1,TRBD1,TGTGCCAGCAGCTTAAGACAGGGGTCGAGCAACACTGAAGCTTTCTTT,CASSLRQGSSNTEAFF
NA,TRBV28,TRBJ1-2,TRBD1,TGTGCCAGCAGTTTAGGGGACAGGGGGCGAGGTTACACCTTC,CASSLGDRGRGYTF
few,TRBV5-1,TRBJ2-5,NA,TGCGCCAGCAGCTTGGGGCAGCCAGGAGAGACCCAGTACTTC,CASSLGQPGETQYF
NA,TRBV7-3,TRBJ2-1,TRBD1,TGTGCCAGCAGCCCCTACAGGGGGCATGAGCAGTTCTTC,CASSPYRGHEQFF
NA,TRBV19,TRBJ1-1,NA,TGTGCCAGTAGTACGAGGGGAGCAGGCACTGAAGCTTTCTTT,CASSTRGAGTEAFF
once,TRBV7-9,TRBJ1-3,NA,TGTGCCAGCAGCTTTTTCAGGGAACCGTCTGGAAACACCATATATTTT,CASSFFREPSGNTIYF
NA,TRBV29-1,TRBJ2-5,TRBD2,TGCAGCGTTTTGGGGGAGGCGGGAGGGTCCCAAGAGACCCAGTACTTC,CSVLGEAGGSQETQYF
NA,TRBV30,TRBJ2-3,NA,TGTGCCTGGAGGTCATGGGGGCGTACGCAGTATTTT,CAWRSWGRTQYF
NA,TRBV6-5,TRBJ1-1,NA,TGTGCCAGCAGTTACAGACCGACAGGGAACACTGAAGCTTTCTTT,CASSYRPTGNTEAFF
NA,TRBV20-1,TRBJ2-5,NA,TGCAGTGCTAGTTACCCGGGGGCCGGGGAGACCCAGTACTTC,CSASYPGAGETQYF
NA,TRBV7-2,TRBJ2-1,NA,TGTGCCAGCAGCTTATACCGGATTGCGATCGATGAGCAGTTCTTC,CASSLYRIAIDEQFF
once,TRBV19,TRBJ2-1,TRBD1,TGTGCCAGTAGTACCCCGGAGGACAGGGGATTTAGGTTCTTC,CASSTPEDRGFRFF
NA,TRBV13,TRBJ1-5,NA,TGTGCCAGCAGCTTAGGAGGTCAGCCCCAGCATTTT,CASSLGGQPQHF
once,TRBV6-5,TRBJ2-1,NA,TGTGCCAGCATCCTCGCTAGCCGCTACAATGAGCAGTTCTTC,CASILASRYNEQFF
once,TRBV7-3,TRBJ2-2,TRBD2,TGTGCCAGCAGCCTTAGCGGGACCACCGGGGAGCTGTTTTTT,CASSLSGTTGELFF
NA,TRBV5-4,TRBJ2-1,TRBD2,TGTGCCAGCAGCTTCACTAGCGGCCACCCTTACAATGAGCAGTTCTTC,CASSFTSGHPYNEQFF
few,TRBV6-2/TRBV6-3,TRBJ1-5,TRBD1,TGTGCCAGCAGCCATACAGGGGGCAATCAGCCCCAGCATTTT,CASSHTGGNQPQHF
NA,TRBV14,TRBJ1-1,NA,TGTGCCAGCAGCCAAGGTCTGGGGAACACTGAAGCTTTCTTT,CASSQGLGNTEAFF